This T cell receptor beta chain was captured by sequencing in a study of shared clonotypes between healthy human individuals. Study summary: The study used three CD4 naive, three CD4 memory, two CD8 naive and one CD8 memory plate per donor. General study findings and limits: Depth was large, yet rarefaction showed that sorted-subset sequencing was incomplete. It was observed that around 5% of naive CD4 clonotypes were shared across a handful of donors.

Generated by immunoSEQ multiplex PCR, the TCRdb table keeps only in-frame clones and is missing some. The data show about 580,000 clones, roughly 98% seen once. V was pared by 4 bases and J by 3 bases, with 14 bases between. This CDR3 spans 14 amino acids. Germline V lookup: CDR1 SGHRS, CDR2 YFSETQ. For this clone: Its matching antigen is unknown.

CD45RO negativity and positive selection for CCR7 defined naive CD8 cells, a population that excluded terminally differentiated effector memory CD45RA+ cells. The source of this sequence is a man aged 30 to 39 in good health. The V and J genes are TRBV5-1 and TRBJ2-7, with D perhaps given as TRBD1 or TRBD2 (5 bases each). The specimen sequenced was naive CD8+ T cells sorted from blood. This CDR3 reads CASSSSGANYEQYF. In DNA, the CDR3 is TGCGCCAGCAGCAGTTCCGGGGCCAACTACGAGCAGTACTTC.